This T cell receptor beta chain was identified in a study of blood T cell repertoires in COVID-19. About the research overall: Collection of acute and convalescent COVID-19 samples took place in the United States, Italy and Spain. PBMCs, B-cell-depleted T cells, or T cells were the source of the cDNA or gDNA that made up the material.

The CDR3 has 14 amino acids. Trimming removed 10 bases at V and 1 base at J, with 13 bases between. Germline assignment: CDR1 KGHSH and CDR2 LQKENI. Authors' analysis steps: Amplifying reference gene primers gave estimates of nucleated cell counts. Repertoires were generated with immunoSEQ multiplex PCR, while TCRdb's copy carries only in-frame clones and drops some. The D gene and trimming were derived from the DNA, and the V and J assignments and clone size from that table. The sample includes 44,000 or so clones, around 85% seen only once; the top ten take about 9.2%. The source is a human donor in a cohort sampled during active COVID-19. Sequenced sample: peripheral blood. The chain couples TRBV18 to TRBJ2-2, with D perhaps matching TRBD1 (5 bases). CDR3 residues: CATGITGNTGELFF. The CDR3 DNA reads TGTGCCACCGGTATCACAGGGAACACCGGGGAGCTGTTTTTT. Full variable domain (missing parts from reference TRBV18 and TRBJ2-2): NAGVMQNPRHLVRRRGQEARLRCSPMKGHSHVYWYRQLPEEGLKFMVYLQKENIIDESGMPKERFSAEFPKEGPSILRIQQVVRGDSAAYFCATGITGNTGELFFGEGSRLTVL.